Listed here is a single T cell receptor beta chain. The sample belongs to a study of cytomegalovirus exposure and HLA in healthy donors. This PCR relied on a set of 60 Vbeta primers and 13 Jbeta primers. Sequencing was performed with immunoSEQ multiplex PCR; in TCRdb, only in-frame clones are kept and a portion is missing. Of some 250,000 clones in the sample, roughly 80% were seen once. Material: PBMCs. This clonotype was sampled from a woman aged 35 to 49 in good health and CMV-seropositive.

The CDR3 loop reads CASSTGQMNTEAFF. CDR3 nucleotide sequence: TGTGCCAGTAGTACGGGACAGATGAACACTGAAGCTTTCTTT. The rearrangement links TRBV19 to TRBJ1-1; 7 nucleotides agree with TRBD1. V trimming: 4 bases; J trimming: 0 bases; junction bases outside the gene matches: 2. Germline loops: CDR1 LNHDA, CDR2 SQIVND (reference sequence). This CDR3 comprises 14 residues.